This is a list of T cell receptor beta chains from one sample in a study of T cell repertoires in cytomegalovirus infection. No antigen has been assigned to these receptors. One entry per CDR3 protein results from TCRdb running MiXCR on the reads. The data contain tens of thousands of distinct CDR3 sequences, 24% of them seen just once; the ten biggest clones take up roughly 50%. The material sequenced was CD8+ T cells from cultured PBMCs, taken from culture after CMV antigen stimulation. Every receptor here comes from a human donor in good health (CMV status not recorded). Some clones in this sample may be carry-over from other donors' samples. Each CDR3 is given with its conserved first and last residue. A D gene is named only where the DNA matches it firmly. The size entry is marked missing in some rows and otherwise reads once, few, many or a size class.

clone_size d_call j_call v_call cdr3_aa cdr3_nt
- - TRBJ2-6 TRBV25-1 CASSAGRTSGANVLTF TGTGCCAGCAGTGCTGGACGGACCTCTGGGGCCAACGTCCTGACTTTC
few - TRBJ1-5 TRBV6-2/TRBV6-3 CASSLRGGNQPQHF TGTGCCAGCAGTTTGAGGGGTGGAAATCAGCCCCAGCATTTT
many - TRBJ2-2 TRBV6-2/TRBV6-3 CASSYPNTGELFF TGTGCCAGCAGTTATCCGAACACCGGGGAGCTGTTTTTT
few - TRBJ2-5 TRBV27 CASSPLPQETQYF TGTGCCAGCAGTCCCCTCCCCCAAGAGACCCAGTACTTC
- TRBD2 TRBJ2-1 TRBV4-3 CASSQDRGTSGTEQFF TGCGCCAGCAGCCAAGATCGGGGGACTAGCGGGACGGAGCAGTTCTTC
many - TRBJ1-3 TRBV7-2 CASSLAGASGNTIYF TGTGCCAGCAGCTTAGCAGGGGCGTCGGGAAACACCATATATTTT
- TRBD1 TRBJ2-7 TRBV19 CASSQGAGYEQYF TGTGCCAGTAGTCAGGGGGCAGGCTACGAGCAGTACTTC
- - TRBJ1-6 TRBV11-2 CASSLLDWLNSPLHF TGTGCCAGCAGCTTACTGGACTGGCTTAATTCACCCCTCCACTTT
few - TRBJ2-4 TRBV24-1 CATSDYRDGRRIAKNIQYF TGTGCCACCAGTGATTACCGGGACGGAAGGCGAATAGCCAAAAACATTCAGTACTTC
few - TRBJ1-5 TRBV7-2 CASSLWGDSNQPQHF TGTGCCAGCAGCTTATGGGGGGATAGCAATCAGCCCCAGCATTTT
- - TRBJ1-5 TRBV7-9 CASSLAGANQPQHF TGTGCCAGCAGCTTAGCTGGGGCGAATCAGCCCCAGCATTTT
- - TRBJ1-5 TRBV19 CASSNRASNQPQHF TGTGCCAGTAGTAACAGGGCTAGCAATCAGCCCCAGCATTTT
many - TRBJ2-2 TRBV6-2/TRBV6-3 CASSYRDGSGELFF TGTGCCAGCAGTTACCGGGACGGCTCCGGGGAGCTGTTTTTT
- - TRBJ2-2 TRBV7-9 CASSLRFRANTGELFF TGTGCCAGCAGCTTAAGGTTCAGGGCGAACACCGGGGAGCTGTTTTTT
- - TRBJ1-2 TRBV7-9 CASSFSGAIDYGYTF TGTGCCAGCAGCTTTTCAGGGGCAATAGACTATGGCTACACCTTC
few - TRBJ1-4 TRBV11-2 CASSLGTAPTNEKLFF TGTGCCAGCAGCTTAGGAACGGCTCCAACTAATGAAAAACTGTTTTTT
- - TRBJ1-1 TRBV11-2 CASRPPGTYTEAFF TGTGCCAGCAGACCGCCCGGGACGTACACTGAAGCTTTCTTT
- - TRBJ1-6 TRBV6-5 CASSYSASSYNSPLHF TGTGCCAGCAGTTACTCGGCCAGCTCCTATAATTCACCCCTCCACTTT
many - TRBJ1-2 TRBV7-9 CASSLGGKGETYGYTF TGTGCCAGCAGCTTAGGGGGAAAAGGGGAGACCTATGGCTACACCTTC
many - TRBJ1-6 TRBV5-8 CASSLDGVGSPLHF TGTGCCAGCAGCTTGGATGGGGTTGGCTCACCCCTCCACTTT
few - TRBJ2-7 TRBV11-3 CASSPSGGQRSSYEQYF TGTGCCAGCAGCCCATCCGGGGGCCAACGTAGCTCCTACGAGCAGTACTTC
many - TRBJ2-3 TRBV7-8 CASSLGAWGEVTGHTDTQYF TGTGCCAGCAGCTTAGGGGCCTGGGGAGAGGTCACAGGGCACACAGATACGCAGTATTTT
many - TRBJ1-2 TRBV7-2 CASSPTSGASGYTF TGTGCCAGCAGCCCCACCTCGGGGGCATCAGGCTACACCTTC
many - TRBJ1-1 TRBV7-2 CASSLRGLGNTEAFF TGTGCCAGCAGCCTCAGGGGACTCGGGAACACTGAAGCTTTCTTT
many TRBD1 TRBJ2-7 TRBV28 CASSDILRDRDTYEQYF TGTGCCAGCAGCGATATCCTCCGGGACAGGGACACCTACGAGCAGTACTTC
- - TRBJ1-1 TRBV4-1 CASSQGMTTEAFF TGCGCCAGCAGCCAAGGCATGACCACTGAAGCTTTCTTT
few TRBD1 TRBJ2-7 TRBV7-9 CASSLGERTGAYEQYF TGTGCCAGCAGCTTAGGCGAACGGACAGGGGCCTACGAGCAGTACTTC
- - TRBJ1-5 TRBV28 CANSTGGGFRQPQHF TGTGCCAACAGTACCGGGGGAGGGTTTCGTCAGCCCCAGCATTTT
- - TRBJ1-4 TRBV25-1 CASSERIIATNEKLFF TGTGCCAGCAGTGAAAGGATAATTGCAACTAATGAAAAACTGTTTTTT
- TRBD1 TRBJ2-7 TRBV10-2 CASRNGQGVLDEQYF TGCGCCAGCAGAAACGGACAGGGCGTTCTCGACGAGCAGTACTTC
many - TRBJ1-2 TRBV7-9 CASSLGDINYGYTF TGTGCCAGCAGCTTGGGGGACATCAACTATGGCTACACCTTC
- TRBD2 TRBJ2-7 TRBV4-1 CASSHKAPRPGTSGDYEQYF TGCGCCAGCAGCCACAAAGCTCCTAGGCCCGGGACTAGCGGCGACTACGAGCAGTACTTC
- - TRBJ1-1 TRBV30 CAWSSTMGVNTEAFF TGTGCCTGGAGTTCTACCATGGGTGTGAACACTGAAGCTTTCTTT
- - TRBJ2-7 TRBV27 CASRYGGLGEQYF TGTGCCAGCCGTTACGGGGGCTTAGGCGAGCAGTACTTC
many TRBD2 TRBJ2-1 TRBV7-8 CASSPAGGGAHNEQFF TGTGCCAGCAGCCCCGCTGGCGGGGGGGCCCACAATGAGCAGTTCTTC
few TRBD2 TRBJ2-3 TRBV20-1 CSAPSEVAGSTDTQYF TGCAGTGCCCCGAGCGAGGTAGCGGGGAGCACAGATACGCAGTATTTT
few - TRBJ2-1 TRBV27 CASSLSGANEQFF TGTGCCAGCAGTTTATCGGGGGCCAATGAGCAGTTCTTC
- - TRBJ1-3 TRBV12-3/TRBV12-4 CASSQTQRGPGNTIYF TGTGCCAGCAGTCAAACTCAGAGGGGCCCTGGAAACACCATATATTTT
- TRBD1 TRBJ2-7 TRBV6-8 CASSYSPGTGDYEQYF TGTGCCAGCAGTTACTCCCCCGGGACAGGGGACTACGAGCAGTACTTC
few - TRBJ2-7 TRBV7-9 CASSLDYEQYF TGTGCCAGCAGCTTAGACTACGAGCAGTACTTC
- TRBD2 TRBJ2-1 TRBV6-6 CASSYSPSGTYNEQFF TGTGCCAGCAGTTACTCCCCTAGCGGAACCTACAATGAGCAGTTCTTC
many - TRBJ1-1 TRBV7-9 CASSPSGGLVTEAFF TGTGCCAGCAGCCCAAGTGGGGGGCTGGTCACTGAAGCTTTCTTT
few - TRBJ2-1 TRBV4-1 CASSQANEQFF TGCGCCAGCAGCCAAGCTAATGAGCAGTTCTTC
- TRBD1 TRBJ2-3 TRBV12-3/TRBV12-4 CASSLSPPGTGGTDTQYF TGTGCCAGCAGTCTATCCCCCCCCGGGACAGGGGGAACAGATACGCAGTATTTT
- - TRBJ2-1 TRBV6-2/TRBV6-3 CASSYPDSYSYNEQFF TGTGCCAGCAGTTACCCGGACTCTTACTCCTACAATGAGCAGTTCTTC
few TRBD1 TRBJ2-5 TRBV28 CASSRQGAKETQYF TGTGCCAGCAGCCGACAGGGGGCTAAGGAGACCCAGTACTTC
many TRBD1 TRBJ2-3 TRBV4-3 CASSQDMQGARTDTQYF TGCGCCAGCAGCCAAGATATGCAGGGGGCGCGGACAGATACGCAGTATTTT
few - TRBJ2-5 TRBV27 CASSLMDQETQYF TGTGCCAGCAGTTTAATGGACCAAGAGACCCAGTACTTC
- - TRBJ1-1 TRBV5-6 CASSLRREAFF TGTGCCAGCAGCTTGCGGAGGGAAGCTTTCTTT
many - TRBJ1-1 TRBV7-6 CASSLKTGFTEAFF TGTGCCAGCAGCCTAAAGACAGGATTCACTGAAGCTTTCTTT
- - TRBJ1-2 TRBV14 CASSRRGAGYGYTF TGTGCCAGCAGCCGCCGGGGGGCGGGCTATGGCTACACCTTC